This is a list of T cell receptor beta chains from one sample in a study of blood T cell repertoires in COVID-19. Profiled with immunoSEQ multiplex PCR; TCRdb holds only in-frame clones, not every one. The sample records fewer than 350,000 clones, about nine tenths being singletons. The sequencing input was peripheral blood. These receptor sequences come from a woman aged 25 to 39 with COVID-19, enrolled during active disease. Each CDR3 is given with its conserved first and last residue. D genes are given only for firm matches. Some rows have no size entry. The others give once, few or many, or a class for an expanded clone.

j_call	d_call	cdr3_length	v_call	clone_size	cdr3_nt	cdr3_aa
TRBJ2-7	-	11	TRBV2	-	TGTGCCAGCAGTGGTTACTACGAGCAGTACTTC	CASSGYYEQYF
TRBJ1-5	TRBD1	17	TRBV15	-	TGTGCCACCAGCCCACGCGGCACAGGGGACGGCAATCAGCCCCAGCATTTT	CATSPRGTGDGNQPQHF
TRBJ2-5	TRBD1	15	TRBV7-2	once	TGTGCCAGCAGCTTATCCGGGACAGGGGCGGAGACCCAGTACTTC	CASSLSGTGAETQYF
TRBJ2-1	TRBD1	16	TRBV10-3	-	TGTGCCATCAGTGATACCACAGGGGGCCTCGCGGGAGTTGAATTCTTC	CAISDTTGGLAGVEFF
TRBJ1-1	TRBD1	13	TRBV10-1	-	TGCGCCAGCAGCGCCGACAGGGTCACTGAAGCTTTCTTT	CASSADRVTEAFF
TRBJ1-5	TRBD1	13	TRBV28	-	TGTGCCAGCAGTCTCGGACAGGTTCGGCCCCAGCATTTT	CASSLGQVRPQHF
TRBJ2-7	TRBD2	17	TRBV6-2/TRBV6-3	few	TGTGCCAGCAGTTACGCGTTACCCGCGGGAGGGCACTACGAGCAGTACTTC	CASSYALPAGGHYEQYF
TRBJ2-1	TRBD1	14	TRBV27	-	TGTGCCAGCGGCCGGGACAGGGTGAACAATGAGCAGTTCTTC	CASGRDRVNNEQFF
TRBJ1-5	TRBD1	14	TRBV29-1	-	TGCAGCGTTACAATACAGGGACAGGATCAGCCCCAGCATTTT	CSVTIQGQDQPQHF
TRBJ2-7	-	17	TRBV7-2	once	TGTGCCAGCAGCGTAGGGGCTGGGGGGATCTTTCCCTACGAGCAGTACTTC	CASSVGAGGIFPYEQYF
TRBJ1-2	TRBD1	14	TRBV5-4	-	TGTGCCAGCAGCTCCCCGGGACAGGGATATGGCTACACCTTC	CASSSPGQGYGYTF
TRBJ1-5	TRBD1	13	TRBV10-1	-	TGCGCCAGCAGGACAGGGTACAATCAGCCCCAGCATTTT	CASRTGYNQPQHF
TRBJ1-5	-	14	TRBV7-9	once	TGTGCCAGCAGCTTAGGACAACGCAATCAGCCCCAGCATTTT	CASSLGQRNQPQHF
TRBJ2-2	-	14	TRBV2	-	TGTGCCAGCAGTGGAGCTAGTCGCACCGGGGAGCTGTTTTTT	CASSGASRTGELFF
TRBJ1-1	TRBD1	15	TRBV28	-	TGTGCCAGCAGTCCAGGGACAGGACCGAACACTGAAGCTTTCTTT	CASSPGTGPNTEAFF
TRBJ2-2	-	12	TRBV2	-	TGTGCCAGCAGTGAATCGGTCGGGGAGCTGTTTTTT	CASSESVGELFF
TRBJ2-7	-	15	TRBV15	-	TGTGCCACCAGTACAAACAGGGATTCATCCTACGAGCAGTACTTC	CATSTNRDSSYEQYF
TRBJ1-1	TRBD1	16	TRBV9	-	TGTGCCAGCAGCGTAGGGGACAGAAGGGGGAACACTGAAGCTTTCTTT	CASSVGDRRGNTEAFF
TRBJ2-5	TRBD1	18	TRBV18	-	TGTGCCAGCTCACCACTCTCGGTTGGGACAGGGGGCTTGGAGACCCAGTACTTC	CASSPLSVGTGGLETQYF
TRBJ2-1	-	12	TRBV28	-	TGTGCCAGCACCCCCGGCTACAATGAGCAGTTCTTC	CASTPGYNEQFF
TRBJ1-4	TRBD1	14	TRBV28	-	TGTGCCAGCAGTTCCCAGGGGACAGCTAAAAAACTGTTTTTT	CASSSQGTAKKLFF
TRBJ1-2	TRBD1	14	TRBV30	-	TGTGCCTGGTATCCGGGACAGGGAGTTTATGGCTACACCTTC	CAWYPGQGVYGYTF
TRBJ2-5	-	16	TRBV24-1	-	TGTGCCACCAGTGACCCGCGGGACGGTCCATGGGAGACCCAGTACTTC	CATSDPRDGPWETQYF
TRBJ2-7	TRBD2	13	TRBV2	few	TGTGCCAGCTCAGGCGGGAGCATAGCTGAGCAGTACTTC	CASSGGSIAEQYF
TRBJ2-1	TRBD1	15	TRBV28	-	TGTGCCAGCAGGGTCGACAGGGGGCCCTACAATGAGCAGTTCTTC	CASRVDRGPYNEQFF
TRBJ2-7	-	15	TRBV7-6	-	TGTGCCAGCAGACAGGCGCTGGATCTCATGGGCGAGCAGTACTTC	CASRQALDLMGEQYF
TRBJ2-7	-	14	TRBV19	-	TGTGCCAGTAGTATCGACTTTCTCTCCGGCGAGCAGTACTTC	CASSIDFLSGEQYF
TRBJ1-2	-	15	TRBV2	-	TGTGCCAGCAGTGACAGGGGTCGATACAACTATGGCTACACCTTC	CASSDRGRYNYGYTF
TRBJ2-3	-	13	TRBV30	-	TGTGCCTGGATTGGAGACAGGGACTATACGCAGTATTTT	CAWIGDRDYTQYF
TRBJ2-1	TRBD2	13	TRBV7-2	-	TGTGCCAGCAGCCCGCAGCTCGGGACTAAGCAGTTCTTC	CASSPQLGTKQFF
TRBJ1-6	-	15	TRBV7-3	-	TGTGCCAGCAGCCTACTCGGTCCCCGGAATTCACCCCTCCACTTT	CASSLLGPRNSPLHF
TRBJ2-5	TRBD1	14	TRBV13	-	TGTGCCAGCAGCCCGGGACAGGGACAAGAGACCCAGTACTTC	CASSPGQGQETQYF
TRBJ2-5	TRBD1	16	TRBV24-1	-	TGTGCCACCAGTGATCAATCCGACAGGGGACAAGAGACCCAGTACTTC	CATSDQSDRGQETQYF
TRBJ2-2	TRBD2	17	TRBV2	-	TGTGCCAGCAGACGGACTAGCGGGAGGGCCGGGGCCGGGGAGCTGTTTTTT	CASRRTSGRAGAGELFF
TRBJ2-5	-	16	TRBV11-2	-	TGTGCCAGCAGCTTAGGGAGACTAGTAGGACAAGAGACCCAGTACTTC	CASSLGRLVGQETQYF
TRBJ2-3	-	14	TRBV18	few	TGTGCCAGCTCACGCGACAGTTACACAGATACGCAGTATTTT	CASSRDSYTDTQYF
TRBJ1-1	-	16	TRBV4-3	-	TGCGCCAGCAGCCAAGATCAGGTGGGAGGGGGCACTGAAGCTTTCTTT	CASSQDQVGGGTEAFF
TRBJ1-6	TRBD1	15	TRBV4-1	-	TGCGCCAGCAGTCCGTCCGGACAGGGCAATTCACCCCTCCACTTT	CASSPSGQGNSPLHF
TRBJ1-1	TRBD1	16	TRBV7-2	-	TGTGCCAGCAGCTACTTCCCGGGACAGGCGAACACTGAAGCTTTCTTT	CASSYFPGQANTEAFF
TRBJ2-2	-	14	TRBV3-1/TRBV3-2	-	TGTGCCAGCAGCCAATTAGTGAACACCGGGGAGCTGTTTTTT	CASSQLVNTGELFF
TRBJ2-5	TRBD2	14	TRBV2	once	TGTGCCAGCACGCAGGCGACTAGCGTTGAGACCCAGTACTTC	CASTQATSVETQYF
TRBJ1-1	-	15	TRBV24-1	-	TGTGCCACCACCAATCGCAGGGGCTTGAACACTGAAGCTTTCTTT	CATTNRRGLNTEAFF
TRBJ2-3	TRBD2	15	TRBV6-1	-	TGTGCCAGCAGTGATCGGCTAGCGGGAGCCGGCATAGGGTATTTT	CASSDRLAGAGIGYF
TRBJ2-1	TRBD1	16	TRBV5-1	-	TGCGCCAGCAGCTTGGCCCCGCAGGGGGCTCGCAATGAGCAGTTCTTC	CASSLAPQGARNEQFF
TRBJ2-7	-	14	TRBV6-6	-	TGTGCCAGCAGCTTCGGGGACTGGACCTACGAGCAGTACTTC	CASSFGDWTYEQYF
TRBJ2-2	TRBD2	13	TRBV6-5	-	TGTGCCAGCGGGACTAGCGGGAGAGGGGAGCTGTTTTTT	CASGTSGRGELFF
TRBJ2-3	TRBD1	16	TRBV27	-	TGTGCCAGCAGTTCGTGGACAGGGGGAGGCACAGATACGCAGTATTTT	CASSSWTGGGTDTQYF
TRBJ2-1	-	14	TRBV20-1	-	TGCAGTGCTAGTAGACCGGGGTATGATAATGAGCAGTTCTTC	CSASRPGYDNEQFF